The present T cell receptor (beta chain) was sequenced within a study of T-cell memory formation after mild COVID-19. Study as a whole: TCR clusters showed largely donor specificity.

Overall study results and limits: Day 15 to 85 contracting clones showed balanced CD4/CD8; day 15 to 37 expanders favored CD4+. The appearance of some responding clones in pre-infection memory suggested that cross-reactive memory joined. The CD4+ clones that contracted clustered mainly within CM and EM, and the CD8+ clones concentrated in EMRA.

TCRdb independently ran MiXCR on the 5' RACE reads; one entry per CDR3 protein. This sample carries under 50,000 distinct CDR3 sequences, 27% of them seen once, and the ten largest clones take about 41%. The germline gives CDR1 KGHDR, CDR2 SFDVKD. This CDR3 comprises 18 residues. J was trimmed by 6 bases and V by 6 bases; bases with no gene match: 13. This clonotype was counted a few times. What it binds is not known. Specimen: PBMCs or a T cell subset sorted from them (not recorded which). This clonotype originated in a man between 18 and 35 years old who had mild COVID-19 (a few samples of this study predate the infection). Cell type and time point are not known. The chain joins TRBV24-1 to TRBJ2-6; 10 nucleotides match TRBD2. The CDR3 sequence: CATSRRTSGDGEANVLTF. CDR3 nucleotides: TGTGCCACCAGTCGAAGGACTAGCGGAGACGGGGAGGCCAACGTCCTGACTTTC.